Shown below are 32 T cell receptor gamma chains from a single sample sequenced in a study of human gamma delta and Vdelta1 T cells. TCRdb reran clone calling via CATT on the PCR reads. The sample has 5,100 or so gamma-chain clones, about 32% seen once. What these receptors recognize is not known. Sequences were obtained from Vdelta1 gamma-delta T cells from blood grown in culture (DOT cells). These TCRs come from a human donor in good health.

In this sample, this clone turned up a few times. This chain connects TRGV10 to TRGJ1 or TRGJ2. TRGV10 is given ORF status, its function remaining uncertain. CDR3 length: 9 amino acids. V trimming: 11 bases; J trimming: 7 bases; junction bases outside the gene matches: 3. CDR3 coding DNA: TGTGCTGCGCTCTATAAGAAACTCTTT. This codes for CAALYKKLF.

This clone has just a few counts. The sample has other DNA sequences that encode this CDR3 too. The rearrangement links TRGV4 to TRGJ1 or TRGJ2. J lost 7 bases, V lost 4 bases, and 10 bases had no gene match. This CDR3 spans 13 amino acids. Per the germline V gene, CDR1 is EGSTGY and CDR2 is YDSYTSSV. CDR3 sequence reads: CATWDGPSYKKLF. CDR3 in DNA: TGTGCCACCTGGGACGGGCCTTCGTATAAGAAACTCTTT.

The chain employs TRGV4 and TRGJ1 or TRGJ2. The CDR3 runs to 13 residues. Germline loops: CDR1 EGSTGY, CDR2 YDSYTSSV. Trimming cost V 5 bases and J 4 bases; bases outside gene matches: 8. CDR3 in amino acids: CATWAECYYKKLF. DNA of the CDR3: TGTGCCACCTGGGCCGAGTGCTATTATAAGAAACTCTTT.

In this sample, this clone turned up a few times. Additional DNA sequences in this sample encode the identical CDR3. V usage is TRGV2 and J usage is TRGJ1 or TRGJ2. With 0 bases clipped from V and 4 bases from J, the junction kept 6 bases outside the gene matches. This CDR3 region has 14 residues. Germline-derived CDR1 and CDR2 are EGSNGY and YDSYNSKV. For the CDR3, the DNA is TGTGCCACCTGGGACGGGCCTTGGTATTATAAGAAACTCTTT. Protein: CATWDGPWYYKKLF.

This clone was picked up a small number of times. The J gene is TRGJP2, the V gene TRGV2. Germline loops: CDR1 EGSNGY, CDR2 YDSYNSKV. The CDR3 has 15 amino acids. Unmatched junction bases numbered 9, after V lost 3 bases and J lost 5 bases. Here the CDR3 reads CATWDHRGSDWIKTF. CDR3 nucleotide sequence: TGTGCCACCTGGGACCATCGTGGGAGTGATTGGATCAAGACGTTT.

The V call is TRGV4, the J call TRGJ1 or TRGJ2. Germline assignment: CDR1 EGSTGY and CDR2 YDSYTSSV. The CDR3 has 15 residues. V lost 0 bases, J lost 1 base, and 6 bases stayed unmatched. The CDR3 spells CATWDGPSNYYKKLF. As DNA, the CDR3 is TGTGCCACCTGGGATGGGCCCTCCAATTATTATAAGAAACTCTTT.

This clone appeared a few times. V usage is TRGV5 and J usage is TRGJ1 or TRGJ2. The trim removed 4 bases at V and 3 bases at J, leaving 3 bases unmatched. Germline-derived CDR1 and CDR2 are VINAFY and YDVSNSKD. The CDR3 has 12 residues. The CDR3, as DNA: TGTGCCACCTGGGAACCTTATTATAAGAAACTCTTT. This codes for CATWEPYYKKLF.

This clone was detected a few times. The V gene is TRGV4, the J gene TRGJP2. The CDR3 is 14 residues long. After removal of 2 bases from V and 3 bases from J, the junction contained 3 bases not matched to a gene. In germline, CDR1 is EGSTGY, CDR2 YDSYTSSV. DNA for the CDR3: TGTGCCACCTGGGATGATGGTAGTGATTGGATCAAGACGTTT. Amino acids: CATWDDGSDWIKTF.

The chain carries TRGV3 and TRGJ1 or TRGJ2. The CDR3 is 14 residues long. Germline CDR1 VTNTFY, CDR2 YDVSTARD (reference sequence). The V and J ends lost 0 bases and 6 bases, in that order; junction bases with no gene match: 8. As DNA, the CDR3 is TGTGCCACCTGGGACAGGGCTGGTGGTTATAAGAAACTCTTT. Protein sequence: CATWDRAGGYKKLF.

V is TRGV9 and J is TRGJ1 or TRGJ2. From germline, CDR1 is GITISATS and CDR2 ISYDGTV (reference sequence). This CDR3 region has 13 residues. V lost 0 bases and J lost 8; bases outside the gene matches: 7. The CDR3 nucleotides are TGTGCCTTGTGGGAGGTGTTTTGGGATAAGAAACTCTTT. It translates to CALWEVFWDKKLF.

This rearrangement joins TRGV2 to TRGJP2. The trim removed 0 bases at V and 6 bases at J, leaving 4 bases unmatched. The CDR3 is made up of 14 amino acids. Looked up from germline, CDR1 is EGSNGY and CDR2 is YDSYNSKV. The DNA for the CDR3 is TGTGCCACCTGGGACGGGCAAGGTGATTGGATCAAGACGTTT. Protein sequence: CATWDGQGDWIKTF.

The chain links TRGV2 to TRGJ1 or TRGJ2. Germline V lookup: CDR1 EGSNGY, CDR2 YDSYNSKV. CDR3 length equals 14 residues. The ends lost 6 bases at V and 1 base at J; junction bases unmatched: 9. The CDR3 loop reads CATWIQLNYYKKLF. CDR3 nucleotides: TGTGCCACCTGGATCCAACTAAATTATTATAAGAAACTCTTT.

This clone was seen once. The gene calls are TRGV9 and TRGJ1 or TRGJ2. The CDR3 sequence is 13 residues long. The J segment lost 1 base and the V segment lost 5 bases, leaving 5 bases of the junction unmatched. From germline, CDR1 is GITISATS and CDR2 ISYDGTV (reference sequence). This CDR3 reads CALWALNYYKKLF. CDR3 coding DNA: TGTGCCTTGTGGGCTCTTAATTATTATAAGAAACTCTTT.

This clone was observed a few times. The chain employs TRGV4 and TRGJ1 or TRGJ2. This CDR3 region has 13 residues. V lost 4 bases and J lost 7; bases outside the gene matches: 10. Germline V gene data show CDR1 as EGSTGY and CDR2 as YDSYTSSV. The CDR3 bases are TGTGCCACCTGGGACGGCTTTAGATATAAGAAACTCTTT. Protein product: CATWDGFRYKKLF.

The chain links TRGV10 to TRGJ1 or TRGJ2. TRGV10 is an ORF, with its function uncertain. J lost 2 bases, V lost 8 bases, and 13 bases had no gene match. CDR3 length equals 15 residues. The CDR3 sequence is CAAWDYRSHYYKKLF. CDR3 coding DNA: TGTGCTGCGTGGGATTATAGATCCCATTATTATAAGAAACTCTTT.

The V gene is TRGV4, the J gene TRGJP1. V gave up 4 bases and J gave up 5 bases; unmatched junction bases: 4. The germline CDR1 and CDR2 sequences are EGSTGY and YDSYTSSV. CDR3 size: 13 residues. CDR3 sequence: CATWDSTGWFKIF. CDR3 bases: TGTGCCACCTGGGACTCGACTGGTTGGTTCAAGATATTT.

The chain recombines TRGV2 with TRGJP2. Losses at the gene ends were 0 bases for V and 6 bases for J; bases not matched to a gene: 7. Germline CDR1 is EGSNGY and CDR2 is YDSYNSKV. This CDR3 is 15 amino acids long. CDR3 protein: CATWDGGWGDWIKTF. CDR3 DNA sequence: TGTGCCACCTGGGACGGGGGGTGGGGTGATTGGATCAAGACGTTT.

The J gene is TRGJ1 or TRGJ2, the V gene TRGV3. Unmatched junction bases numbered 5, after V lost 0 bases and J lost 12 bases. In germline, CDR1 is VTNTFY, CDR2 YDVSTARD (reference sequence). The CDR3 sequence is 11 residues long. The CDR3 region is CATWDRPMKLF. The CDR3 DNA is TGTGCCACCTGGGACAGGCCGATGAAACTCTTT.

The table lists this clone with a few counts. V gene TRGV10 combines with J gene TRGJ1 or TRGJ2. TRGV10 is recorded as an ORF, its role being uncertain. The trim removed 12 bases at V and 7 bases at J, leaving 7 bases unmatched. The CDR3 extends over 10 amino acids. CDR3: CAANGYKKLF. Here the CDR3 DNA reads TGTGCTGCAAATGGCTATAAGAAACTCTTT.

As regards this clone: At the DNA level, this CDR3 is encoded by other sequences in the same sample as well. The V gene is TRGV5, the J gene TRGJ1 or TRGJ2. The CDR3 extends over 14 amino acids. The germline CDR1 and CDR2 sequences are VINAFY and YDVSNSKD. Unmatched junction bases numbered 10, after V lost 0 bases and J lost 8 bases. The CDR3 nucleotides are TGTGCCACCTGGGACAGGCACGGGTGGGATAAGAAACTCTTT. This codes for CATWDRHGWDKKLF.

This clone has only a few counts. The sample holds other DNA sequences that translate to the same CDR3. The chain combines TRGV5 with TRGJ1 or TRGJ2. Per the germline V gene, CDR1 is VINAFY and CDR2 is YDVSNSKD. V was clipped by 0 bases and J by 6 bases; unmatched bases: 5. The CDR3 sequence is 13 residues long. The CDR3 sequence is CATWDRRGYKKLF. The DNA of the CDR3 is TGTGCCACCTGGGACAGGCGTGGTTATAAGAAACTCTTT.

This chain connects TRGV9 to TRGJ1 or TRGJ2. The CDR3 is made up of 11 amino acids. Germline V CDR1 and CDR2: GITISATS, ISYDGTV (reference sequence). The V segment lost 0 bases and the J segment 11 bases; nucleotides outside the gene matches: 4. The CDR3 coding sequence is TGTGCCTTGTGGGAGGTGCTGGAGAAACTCTTT. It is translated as CALWEVLEKLF.

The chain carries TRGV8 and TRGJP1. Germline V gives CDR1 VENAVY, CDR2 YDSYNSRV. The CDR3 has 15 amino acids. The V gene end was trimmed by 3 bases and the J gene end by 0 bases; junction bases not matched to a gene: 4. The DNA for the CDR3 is TGTGCCACCTGGGATCAAGATACCACTGGTTGGTTCAAGATATTT. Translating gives CATWDQDTTGWFKIF.

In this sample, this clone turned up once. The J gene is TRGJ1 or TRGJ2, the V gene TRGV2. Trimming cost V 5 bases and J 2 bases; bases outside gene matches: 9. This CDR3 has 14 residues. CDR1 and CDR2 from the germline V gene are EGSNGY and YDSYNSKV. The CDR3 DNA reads TGTGCCACCTGGGCCTGGGGCGATTATTATAAGAAACTCTTT. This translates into CATWAWGDYYKKLF.

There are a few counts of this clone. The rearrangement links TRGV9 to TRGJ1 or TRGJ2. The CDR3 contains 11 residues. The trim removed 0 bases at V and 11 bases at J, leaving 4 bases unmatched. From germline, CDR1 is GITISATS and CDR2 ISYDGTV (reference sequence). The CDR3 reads CALWEVSEKLF. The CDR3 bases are TGTGCCTTGTGGGAGGTGTCCGAGAAACTCTTT.

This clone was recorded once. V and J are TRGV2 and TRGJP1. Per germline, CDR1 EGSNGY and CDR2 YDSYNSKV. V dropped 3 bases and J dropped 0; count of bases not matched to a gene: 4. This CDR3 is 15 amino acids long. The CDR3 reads CATWDRYTTGWFKIF. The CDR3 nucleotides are TGTGCCACCTGGGACAGATATACCACTGGTTGGTTCAAGATATTT.

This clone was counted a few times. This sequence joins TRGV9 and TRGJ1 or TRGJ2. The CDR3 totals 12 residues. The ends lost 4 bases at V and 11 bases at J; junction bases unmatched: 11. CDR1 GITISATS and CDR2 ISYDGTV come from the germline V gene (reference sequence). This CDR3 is CALWEKTGQKLF. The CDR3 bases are TGTGCCTTGTGGGAAAAAACAGGCCAGAAACTCTTT.

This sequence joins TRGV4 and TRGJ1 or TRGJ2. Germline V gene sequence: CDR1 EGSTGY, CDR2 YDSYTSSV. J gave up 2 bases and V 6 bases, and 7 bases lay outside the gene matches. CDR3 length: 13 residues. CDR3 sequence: CATWPKDYYKKLF. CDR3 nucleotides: TGTGCCACCTGGCCTAAGGATTATTATAAGAAACTCTTT.

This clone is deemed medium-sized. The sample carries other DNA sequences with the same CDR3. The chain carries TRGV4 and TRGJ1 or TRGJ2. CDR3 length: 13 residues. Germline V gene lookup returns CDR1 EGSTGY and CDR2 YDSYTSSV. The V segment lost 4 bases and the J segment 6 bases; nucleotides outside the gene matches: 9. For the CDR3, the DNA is TGTGCCACCTGGGACGGGCCTGGTTATAAGAAACTCTTT. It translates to CATWDGPGYKKLF.

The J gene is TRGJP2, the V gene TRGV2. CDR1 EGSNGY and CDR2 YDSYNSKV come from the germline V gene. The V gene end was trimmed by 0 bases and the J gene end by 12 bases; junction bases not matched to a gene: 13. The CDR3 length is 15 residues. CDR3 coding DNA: TGTGCCACCTGGGACGGGCGAGACTGCCCTGGGATCAAGACGTTT. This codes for CATWDGRDCPGIKTF.

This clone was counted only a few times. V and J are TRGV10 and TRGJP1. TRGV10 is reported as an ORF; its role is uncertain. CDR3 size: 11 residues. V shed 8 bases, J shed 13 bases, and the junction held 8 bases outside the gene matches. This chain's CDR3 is CAAWDGTFKIF. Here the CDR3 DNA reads TGTGCTGCGTGGGATGGGACGTTCAAGATATTT.

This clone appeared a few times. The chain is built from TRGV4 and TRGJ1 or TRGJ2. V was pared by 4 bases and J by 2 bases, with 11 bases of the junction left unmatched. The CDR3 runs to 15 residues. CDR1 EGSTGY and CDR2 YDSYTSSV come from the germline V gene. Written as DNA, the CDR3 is TGTGCCACCTGGGACGGGCGACCATATTATTATAAGAAACTCTTT. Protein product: CATWDGRPYYYKKLF.